This T cell receptor beta chain stems from a study of CD8 T cells in Susac syndrome. Trimming took 5 bases from V and 2 from J, leaving 13 bases between them. CDR1 is GTSNPN, CDR2 SVGIG, per germline (reference sequence). The CDR3 consists of 14 residues. Random hexamers were used to reverse transcribe 0.5 to 1 ug of RNA. Each CDR3 protein is one row after TCRdb ran MiXCR on the immunoSEQ multiplex PCR reads. The table lists 180,000 or so distinct CDR3 sequences, around 96% of them singletons. CD8+ and CD4+ T cells from blood underwent TCR beta sequencing. The TCR was taken from a human donor in good health. What was sequenced was CD4+ T cells from PBMCs. The chain combines TRBV30 with TRBJ2-1, with D perhaps assigned TRBD1 or TRBD2 (5 bases each). The CDR3, as DNA: TGTGCCTGGCGGGGCCGAGGGCCCTACAATGAGCAGTTCTTC. This sequence encodes CAWRGRGPYNEQFF.